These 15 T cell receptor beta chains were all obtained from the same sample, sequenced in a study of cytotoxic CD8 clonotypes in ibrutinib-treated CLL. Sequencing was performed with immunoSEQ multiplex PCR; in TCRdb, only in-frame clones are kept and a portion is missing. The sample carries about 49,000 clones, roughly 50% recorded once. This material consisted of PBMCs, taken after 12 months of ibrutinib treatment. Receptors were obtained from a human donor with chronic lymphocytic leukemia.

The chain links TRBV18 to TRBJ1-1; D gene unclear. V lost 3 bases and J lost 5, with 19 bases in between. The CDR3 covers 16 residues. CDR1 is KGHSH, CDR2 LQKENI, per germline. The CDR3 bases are TGTGCCAGCTCACCTTGGGTTCCGGGCGAAGGTACTGAAGCTTTCTTT. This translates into CASSPWVPGEGTEAFF.

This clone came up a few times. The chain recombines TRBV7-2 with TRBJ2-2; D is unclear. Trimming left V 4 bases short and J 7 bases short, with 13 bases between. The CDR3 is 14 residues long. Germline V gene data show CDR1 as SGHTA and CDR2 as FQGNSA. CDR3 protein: CASSSLTLIGELFF. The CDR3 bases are TGTGCCAGCAGCTCGTTGACCCTAATCGGGGAGCTGTTTTTT.

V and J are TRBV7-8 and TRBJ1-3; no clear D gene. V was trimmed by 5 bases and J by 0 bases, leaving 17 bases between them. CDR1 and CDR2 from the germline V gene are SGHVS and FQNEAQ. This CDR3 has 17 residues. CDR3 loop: CASSLRERRSSGNTIYF. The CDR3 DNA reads TGTGCCAGCAGCCTAAGGGAACGGAGGAGCTCTGGAAACACCATATATTTT. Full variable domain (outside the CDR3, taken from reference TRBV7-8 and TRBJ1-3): GAGVSQSPRYKVAKRGQDVALRCDPISGHVSLFWYQQALGQGPEFLTYFQNEAQLDKSGLPSDRFFAERPEGSVSTLKIQRTQQEDSAVYLCASSLRERRSSGNTIYFGEGSWLTVV.

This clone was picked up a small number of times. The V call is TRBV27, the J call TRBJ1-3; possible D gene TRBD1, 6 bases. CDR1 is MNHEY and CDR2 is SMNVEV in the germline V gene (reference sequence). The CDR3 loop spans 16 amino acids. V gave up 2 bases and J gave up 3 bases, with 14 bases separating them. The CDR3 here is CASSLRGGQGGNTIYF. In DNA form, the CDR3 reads TGTGCCAGCAGTTTACGTGGGGGGCAAGGTGGAAACACCATATATTTT.

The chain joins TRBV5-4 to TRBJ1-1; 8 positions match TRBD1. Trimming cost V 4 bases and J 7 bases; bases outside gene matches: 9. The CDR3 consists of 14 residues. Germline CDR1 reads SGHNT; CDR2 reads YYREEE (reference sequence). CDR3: CASSTDRGRNEAFF. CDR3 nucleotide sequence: TGTGCCAGCAGCACCGACAGGGGTCGGAATGAAGCTTTCTTT. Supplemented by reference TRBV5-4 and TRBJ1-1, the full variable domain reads ETGVTQSPTHLIKTRGQQVTLRCSSQSGHNTVSWYQQALGQGPQFIFQYYREEENGRGNFPPRFSGLQFPNYSSELNVNALELDDSALYLCASSTDRGRNEAFFGQGTRLTVV.

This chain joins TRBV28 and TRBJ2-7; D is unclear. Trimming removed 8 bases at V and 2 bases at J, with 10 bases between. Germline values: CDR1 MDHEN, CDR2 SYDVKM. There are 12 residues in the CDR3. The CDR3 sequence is CASLGQTYEQYF. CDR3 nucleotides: TGTGCCAGCCTCGGGCAAACCTACGAGCAGTACTTC.

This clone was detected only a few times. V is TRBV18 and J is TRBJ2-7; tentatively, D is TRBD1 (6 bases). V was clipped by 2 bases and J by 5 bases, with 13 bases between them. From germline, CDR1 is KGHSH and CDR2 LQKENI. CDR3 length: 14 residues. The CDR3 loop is CASSPRVGGHEQYF. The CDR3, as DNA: TGTGCCAGCTCACCAAGGGTAGGGGGTCACGAGCAGTACTTC.

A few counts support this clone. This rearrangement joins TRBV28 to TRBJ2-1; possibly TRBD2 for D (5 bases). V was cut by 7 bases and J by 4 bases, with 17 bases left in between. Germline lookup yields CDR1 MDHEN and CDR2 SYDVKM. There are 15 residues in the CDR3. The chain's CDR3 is CASTLGPGMYNEQFF. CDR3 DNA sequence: TGTGCCAGCACCCTCGGGCCCGGGATGTACAATGAGCAGTTCTTC.

In nucleotides, the CDR3 is TGTGCCAGCAGCGAGGGGTGGAGCTCCTACAATGAGCAGTTCTTC. Its translation is CASSEGWSSYNEQFF. J is TRBJ2-1 and V is TRBV9, with a tentative D call TRBD1 (5 bases). Per the germline V gene, CDR1 is SGDLS and CDR2 is YYNGEE. V lost 3 bases to trimming and J lost 0 bases, with 10 bases between them. The CDR3 is 15 residues long.

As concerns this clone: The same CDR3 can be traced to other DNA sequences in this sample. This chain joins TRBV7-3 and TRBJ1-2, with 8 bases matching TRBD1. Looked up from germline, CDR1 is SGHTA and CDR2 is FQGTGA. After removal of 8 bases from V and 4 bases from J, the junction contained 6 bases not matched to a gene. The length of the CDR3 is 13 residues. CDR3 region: CASSSGQGYGYTF. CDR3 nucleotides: TGTGCCAGCTCCAGCGGACAGGGCTATGGCTACACCTTC.

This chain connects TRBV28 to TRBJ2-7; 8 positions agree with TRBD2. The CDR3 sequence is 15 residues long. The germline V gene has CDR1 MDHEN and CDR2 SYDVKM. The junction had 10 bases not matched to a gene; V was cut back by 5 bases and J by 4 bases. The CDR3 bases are TGTGCCAGCAGTCCACGGGGGGGAGGGAGTTACGAGCAGTACTTC. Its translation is CASSPRGGGSYEQYF.

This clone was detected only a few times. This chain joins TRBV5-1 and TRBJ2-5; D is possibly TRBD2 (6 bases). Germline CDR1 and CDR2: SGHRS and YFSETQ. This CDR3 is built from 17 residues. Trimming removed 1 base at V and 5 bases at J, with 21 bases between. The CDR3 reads CASSLSQGGWWRETQYF. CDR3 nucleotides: TGCGCCAGCAGCTTGAGTCAGGGAGGCTGGTGGAGGGAGACCCAGTACTTC.

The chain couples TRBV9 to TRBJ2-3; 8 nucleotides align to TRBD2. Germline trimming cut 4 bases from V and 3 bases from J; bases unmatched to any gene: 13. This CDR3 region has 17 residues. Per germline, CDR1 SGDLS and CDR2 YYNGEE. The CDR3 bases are TGTGCCAGCAGCCCATTCTCCGGGGGGGCGCAGACAGATACGCAGTATTTT. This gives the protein CASSPFSGGAQTDTQYF.

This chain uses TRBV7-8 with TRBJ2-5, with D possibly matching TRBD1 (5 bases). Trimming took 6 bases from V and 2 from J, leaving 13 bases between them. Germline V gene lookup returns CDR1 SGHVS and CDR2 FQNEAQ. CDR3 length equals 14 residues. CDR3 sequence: CASRKGRVQETQYF. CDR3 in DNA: TGTGCCAGCAGAAAAGGCAGGGTACAAGAGACCCAGTACTTC.

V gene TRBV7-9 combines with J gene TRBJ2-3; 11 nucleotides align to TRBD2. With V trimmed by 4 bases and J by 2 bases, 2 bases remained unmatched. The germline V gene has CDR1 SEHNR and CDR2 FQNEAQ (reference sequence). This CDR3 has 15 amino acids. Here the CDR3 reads CASSSSGGYTDTQYF. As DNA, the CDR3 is TGTGCCAGCAGCTCTAGCGGGGGGTACACAGATACGCAGTATTTT.